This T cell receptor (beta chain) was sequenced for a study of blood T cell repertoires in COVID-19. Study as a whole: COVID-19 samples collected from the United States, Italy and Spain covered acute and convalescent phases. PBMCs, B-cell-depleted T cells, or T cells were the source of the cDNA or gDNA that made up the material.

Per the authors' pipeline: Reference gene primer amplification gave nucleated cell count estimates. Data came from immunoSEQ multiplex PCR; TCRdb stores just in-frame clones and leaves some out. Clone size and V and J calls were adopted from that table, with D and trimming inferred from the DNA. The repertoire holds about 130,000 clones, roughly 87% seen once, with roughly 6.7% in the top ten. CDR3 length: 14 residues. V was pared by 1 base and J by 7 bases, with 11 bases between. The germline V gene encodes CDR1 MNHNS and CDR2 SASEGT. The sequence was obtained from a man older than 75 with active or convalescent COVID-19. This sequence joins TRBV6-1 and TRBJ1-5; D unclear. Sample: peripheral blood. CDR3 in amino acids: CASSEVAGSQPQHF. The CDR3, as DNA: TGTGCCAGCAGTGAAGTAGCTGGGTCCCAGCCCCAGCATTTT.